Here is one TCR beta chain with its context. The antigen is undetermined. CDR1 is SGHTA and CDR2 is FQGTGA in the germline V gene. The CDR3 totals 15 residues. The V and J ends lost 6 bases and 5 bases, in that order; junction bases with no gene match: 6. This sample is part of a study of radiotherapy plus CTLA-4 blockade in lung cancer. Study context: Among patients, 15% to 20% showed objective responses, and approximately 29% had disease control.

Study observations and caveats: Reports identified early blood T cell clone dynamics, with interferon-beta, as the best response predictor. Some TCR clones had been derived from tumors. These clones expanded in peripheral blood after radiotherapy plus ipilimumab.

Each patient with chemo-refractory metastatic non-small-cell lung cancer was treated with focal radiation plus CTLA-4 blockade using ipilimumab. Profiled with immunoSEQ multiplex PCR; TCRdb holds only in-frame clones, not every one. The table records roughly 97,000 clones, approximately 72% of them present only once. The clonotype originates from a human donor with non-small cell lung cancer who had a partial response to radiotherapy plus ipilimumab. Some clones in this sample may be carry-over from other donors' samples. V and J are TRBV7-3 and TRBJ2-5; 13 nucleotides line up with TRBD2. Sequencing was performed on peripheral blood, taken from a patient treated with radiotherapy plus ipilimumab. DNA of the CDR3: TGTGCCAGCAGATCCGGACTAGCGGGAGAGGAGACCCAGTACTTC. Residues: CASRSGLAGEETQYF.